This T cell receptor beta chain is drawn from a study of regulatory T cells in long-lasting Graves disease. As for the study in general: Over 5 years of antithyroid drugs plus positive TSH receptor antibodies defined persistent Graves' disease. Study-level findings and limits: Persistent-disease Graves' patients showed less TCR diversity than new cases. Accuracy may have been reduced by the small sample size.

This clonotype was seen more than once but under ten times. Its antigen is unknown. Regarding time point: persistent/refractory GD, antithyroid drugs over 5 years with positive TRAb. There was RNA extracted from PBMCs, and the TCR library was made from it. Arm-PCR of CDR3 regions with iRepertoire HTBI primers generated TCR beta libraries. Methods used by the authors: Across the samples, identification revealed roughly 56 TRBV and over 12 TRBJ segments. Each CDR3 protein is one row after TCRdb ran MiXCR on the multiplex PCR reads. None of the V and J calls come from the authors' own analysis; TCRdb made them. Of over 650,000 distinct CDR3 sequences in the sample, about 30% were seen once. The sequencing here drew on peripheral blood mononuclear cells (PBMCs), taken when the disease was refractory, from a patient treated with antithyroid drugs. This receptor was identified in a female donor with Graves disease.

DNA for the CDR3: TGTGCCAGCAGTTATACCGCAGGGGGCTTCTACAATGAGCAGTTCTTC. This encodes CASSYTAGGFYNEQFF. The J gene is TRBJ2-1, the V gene TRBV6-2 or TRBV6-3; 8 bases align to TRBD1. Germline V gives CDR1 MNHEY, CDR2 SVGEGT. The CDR3 consists of 16 residues. V shed 3 bases, J shed 3 bases, and the junction held 7 bases outside the gene matches.